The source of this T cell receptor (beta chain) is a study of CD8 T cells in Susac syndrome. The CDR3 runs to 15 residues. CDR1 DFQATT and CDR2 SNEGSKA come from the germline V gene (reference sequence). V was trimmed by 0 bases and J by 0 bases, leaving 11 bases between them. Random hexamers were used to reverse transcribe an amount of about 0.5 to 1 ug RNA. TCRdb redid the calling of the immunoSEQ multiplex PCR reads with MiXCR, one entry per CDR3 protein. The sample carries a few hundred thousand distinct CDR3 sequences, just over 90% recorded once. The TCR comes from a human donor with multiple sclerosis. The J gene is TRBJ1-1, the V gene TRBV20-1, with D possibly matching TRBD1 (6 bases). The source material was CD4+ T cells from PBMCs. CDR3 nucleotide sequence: TGCAGTGCTAGAGATTTTCAGGGGATGAACACTGAAGCTTTCTTT. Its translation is CSARDFQGMNTEAFF.